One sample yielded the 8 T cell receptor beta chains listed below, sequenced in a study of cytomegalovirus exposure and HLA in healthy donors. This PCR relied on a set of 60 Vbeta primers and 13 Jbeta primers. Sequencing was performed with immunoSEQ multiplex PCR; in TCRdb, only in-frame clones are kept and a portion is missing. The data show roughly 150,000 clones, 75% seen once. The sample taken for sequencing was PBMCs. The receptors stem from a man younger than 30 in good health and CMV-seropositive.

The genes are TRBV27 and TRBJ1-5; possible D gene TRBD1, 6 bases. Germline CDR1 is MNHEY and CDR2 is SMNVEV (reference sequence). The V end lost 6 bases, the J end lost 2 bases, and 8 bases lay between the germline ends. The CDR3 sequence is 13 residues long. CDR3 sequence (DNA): TGTGCCAGCAGGGGGGGGCGCAATCAGCCCCAGCATTTT. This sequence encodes CASRGGRNQPQHF.

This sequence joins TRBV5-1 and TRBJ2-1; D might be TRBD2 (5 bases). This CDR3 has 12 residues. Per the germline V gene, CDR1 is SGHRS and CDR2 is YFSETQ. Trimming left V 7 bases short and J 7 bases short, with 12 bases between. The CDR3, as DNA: TGCGCCAGCTTGACTAAAACAAATGAGCAGTTCTTC. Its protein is CASLTKTNEQFF.

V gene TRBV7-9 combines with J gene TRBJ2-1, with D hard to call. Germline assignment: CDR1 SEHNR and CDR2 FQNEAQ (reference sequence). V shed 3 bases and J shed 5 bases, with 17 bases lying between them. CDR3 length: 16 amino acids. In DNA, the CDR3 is TGTGCCAGCAGCTTGAGTAGGCATCTCAGGAACAATGAGCAGTTCTTC. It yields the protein CASSLSRHLRNNEQFF.

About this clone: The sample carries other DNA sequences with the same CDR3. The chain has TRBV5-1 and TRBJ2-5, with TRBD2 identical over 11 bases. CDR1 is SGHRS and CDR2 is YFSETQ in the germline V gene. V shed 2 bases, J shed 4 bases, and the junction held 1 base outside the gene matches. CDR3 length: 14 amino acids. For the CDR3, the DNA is TGCGCCAGCAGCTTCCTAGCGGGAGGAGAGACCCAGTACTTC. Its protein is CASSFLAGGETQYF.

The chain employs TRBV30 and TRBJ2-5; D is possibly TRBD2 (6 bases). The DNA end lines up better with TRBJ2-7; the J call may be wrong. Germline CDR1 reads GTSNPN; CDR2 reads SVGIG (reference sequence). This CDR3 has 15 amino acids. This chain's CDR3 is CAWSVASVLTYEQYF. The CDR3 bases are TGTGCCTGGAGTGTAGCTAGCGTTCTGACCTACGAGCAGTACTTC.

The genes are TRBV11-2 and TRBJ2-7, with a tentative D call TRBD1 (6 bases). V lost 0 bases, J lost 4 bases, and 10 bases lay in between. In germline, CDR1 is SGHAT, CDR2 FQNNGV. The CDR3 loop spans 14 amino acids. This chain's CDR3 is CASSLELGAYEQYF. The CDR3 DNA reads TGTGCCAGCAGCTTAGAACTGGGGGCTTACGAGCAGTACTTC.

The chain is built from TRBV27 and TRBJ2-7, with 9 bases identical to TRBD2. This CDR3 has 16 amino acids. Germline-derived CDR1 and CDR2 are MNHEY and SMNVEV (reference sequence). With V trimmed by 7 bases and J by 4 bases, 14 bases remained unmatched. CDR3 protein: CASTRRAGAGGYEQYF. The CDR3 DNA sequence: TGTGCCAGCACCCGAAGGGCGGGGGCGGGGGGGTACGAGCAGTACTTC.

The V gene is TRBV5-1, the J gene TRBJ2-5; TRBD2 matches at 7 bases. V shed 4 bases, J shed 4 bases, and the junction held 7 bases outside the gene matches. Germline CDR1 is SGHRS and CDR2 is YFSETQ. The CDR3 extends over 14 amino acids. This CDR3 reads CASSLWGGRETQYF. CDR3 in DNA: TGCGCCAGCAGCCTGTGGGGCGGGAGAGAGACCCAGTACTTC.